Listed below are T cell receptor beta chains from one sample, sequenced in a study of cytomegalovirus exposure and HLA in healthy donors. Repertoires were generated with immunoSEQ multiplex PCR, while TCRdb's copy carries only in-frame clones and drops some. The sample consists of some 150,000 clones, more than 8% of them appearing once. Source material: PBMCs. The receptors were sampled from a man in his fifties in good health and CMV-seronegative. The CDR3 runs from the conserved cysteine through the conserved F or W. Fields, in order: D gene, clone size, V gene, J gene, CDR3 protein, CDR3 DNA. The D gene is left open where the match is weak. Size is stated for part of the rows, as once, few or many counts, or as a class when the clone is expanded.

D gene: .
clone size: .
V gene: TRBV11-2
J gene: TRBJ2-3
CDR3 protein: CASSAQVGAGLDTQYF
CDR3 DNA: TGTGCCAGCAGCGCCCAAGTGGGGGCGGGCTTAGATACGCAGTATTTT

D gene: TRBD1
clone size: .
V gene: TRBV4-2
J gene: TRBJ1-1
CDR3 protein: CASSQVRGQVMNTEAFF
CDR3 DNA: TGTGCCAGCAGCCAAGTAAGGGGACAGGTGATGAACACTGAAGCTTTCTTT

D gene: TRBD2
clone size: .
V gene: TRBV27
J gene: TRBJ2-3
CDR3 protein: CASSDTGLAGTDTQYF
CDR3 DNA: TGTGCCAGCAGTGACACGGGACTAGCGGGCACAGATACGCAGTATTTT

D gene: .
clone size: few
V gene: TRBV7-8
J gene: TRBJ2-3
CDR3 protein: CASSLVRGARDTQYF
CDR3 DNA: TGTGCCAGCAGCTTAGTCCGGGGGGCGAGAGATACGCAGTATTTT

D gene: .
clone size: .
V gene: TRBV5-5
J gene: TRBJ2-3
CDR3 protein: CASNPRGTPSDTQYF
CDR3 DNA: TGTGCCAGCAACCCCCGAGGGACACCCTCAGATACGCAGTATTTT

D gene: .
clone size: .
V gene: TRBV9
J gene: TRBJ2-7
CDR3 protein: CASSVATGLGEQYF
CDR3 DNA: TGTGCCAGCAGCGTGGCGACAGGCCTTGGTGAGCAGTACTTC

D gene: .
clone size: .
V gene: TRBV19
J gene: TRBJ1-2
CDR3 protein: CASLDRPGREYGYTF
CDR3 DNA: TGTGCCAGCCTAGACCGACCGGGGAGGGAATATGGCTACACCTTC

D gene: .
clone size: few
V gene: TRBV25-1
J gene: TRBJ1-3
CDR3 protein: CASTLDRNTIYF
CDR3 DNA: TGTGCCAGCACTTTGGACAGAAACACCATATATTTT

D gene: .
clone size: few
V gene: TRBV5-6
J gene: TRBJ1-5
CDR3 protein: CASSLSDRTNQPQHF
CDR3 DNA: TGTGCCAGCAGCTTGAGTGACAGGACGAATCAGCCCCAGCATTTT

D gene: TRBD2
clone size: few
V gene: TRBV19
J gene: TRBJ2-1
CDR3 protein: CASSTRTSGSSYNEQFF
CDR3 DNA: TGTGCCAGTAGTACTCGAACTAGCGGGAGCTCCTACAATGAGCAGTTCTTC

D gene: TRBD1
clone size: .
V gene: TRBV5-3
J gene: TRBJ1-2
CDR3 protein: CARSLIAELRDRANGYTF
CDR3 DNA: TGTGCCAGAAGCTTGATCGCGGAGCTAAGGGACAGGGCGAATGGCTACACCTTC

D gene: TRBD1
clone size: .
V gene: TRBV25-1
J gene: TRBJ1-6
CDR3 protein: CASSELWDRGNSPLHF
CDR3 DNA: TGTGCCAGCAGTGAACTTTGGGACAGGGGAAATTCACCCCTCCACTTT

D gene: .
clone size: few
V gene: TRBV6-1
J gene: TRBJ2-1
CDR3 protein: CASRDRKNDNEQFF
CDR3 DNA: TGTGCCAGCAGAGACAGAAAGAATGACAATGAGCAGTTCTTC

D gene: TRBD1
clone size: few
V gene: TRBV6-1
J gene: TRBJ1-2
CDR3 protein: CASSADRAGGYTF
CDR3 DNA: TGTGCCAGCAGTGCGGACAGGGCGGGTGGCTACACCTTC

D gene: TRBD1
clone size: .
V gene: TRBV11-2
J gene: TRBJ1-2
CDR3 protein: CASSLAGQDGYTF
CDR3 DNA: TGTGCCAGCAGCTTAGCGGGACAGGATGGCTACACCTTC

D gene: .
clone size: few
V gene: TRBV7-9
J gene: TRBJ2-1
CDR3 protein: CASSSNGQYNEQFF
CDR3 DNA: TGTGCCAGCAGCTCGAACGGACAGTACAATGAGCAGTTCTTC

D gene: TRBD1
clone size: .
V gene: TRBV18
J gene: TRBJ1-4
CDR3 protein: CASSPLGQGHPTLNEKLFF
CDR3 DNA: TGTGCCAGCTCACCATTAGGACAGGGCCATCCAACCTTAAATGAAAAACTGTTTTTT

D gene: TRBD2
clone size: .
V gene: TRBV19
J gene: TRBJ2-1
CDR3 protein: CASSTSGPSYNEQFF
CDR3 DNA: TGTGCCAGTAGTACTAGCGGGCCTTCCTACAATGAGCAGTTCTTC

D gene: TRBD1
clone size: few
V gene: TRBV7-9
J gene: TRBJ1-4
CDR3 protein: CASSLTGNEKLFF
CDR3 DNA: TGTGCCAGCAGCTTGACAGGGAACGAAAAACTGTTTTTT

D gene: .
clone size: .
V gene: TRBV7-9
J gene: TRBJ1-4
CDR3 protein: CASSLGSATNEKLFF
CDR3 DNA: TGTGCCAGCAGCTTAGGGTCAGCAACTAATGAAAAACTGTTTTTT

D gene: TRBD1
clone size: .
V gene: TRBV25-1
J gene: TRBJ1-1
CDR3 protein: CASSEGTGGIINTEAFF
CDR3 DNA: TGTGCCAGCAGTGAAGGGACAGGGGGAATTATCAACACTGAAGCTTTCTTT

D gene: TRBD2
clone size: few
V gene: TRBV6-1
J gene: TRBJ2-5
CDR3 protein: CASSGGGLETQYF
CDR3 DNA: TGTGCCAGCAGCGGCGGGGGGTTGGAGACCCAGTACTTC

D gene: TRBD1
clone size: few
V gene: TRBV30
J gene: TRBJ1-2
CDR3 protein: CAWKTRDRVFNYGYTF
CDR3 DNA: TGTGCCTGGAAGACCCGGGACAGGGTTTTTAACTATGGCTACACCTTC

D gene: TRBD1
clone size: .
V gene: TRBV15
J gene: TRBJ2-3
CDR3 protein: CATSRDGILQGITDTQYF
CDR3 DNA: TGTGCCACCAGCAGAGATGGGATCCTACAGGGGATCACAGATACGCAGTATTTT

D gene: TRBD1
clone size: few
V gene: TRBV18
J gene: TRBJ2-6
CDR3 protein: CASSTGQAISGANVLTF
CDR3 DNA: TGTGCCAGCTCAACGGGACAGGCCATCTCTGGGGCCAACGTCCTGACTTTC

D gene: .
clone size: .
V gene: TRBV18
J gene: TRBJ1-1
CDR3 protein: CASSGGRHLNTEAFF
CDR3 DNA: TGTGCCAGCTCGGGAGGACGACACTTGAACACTGAAGCTTTCTTT

D gene: .
clone size: .
V gene: TRBV7-9
J gene: TRBJ2-7
CDR3 protein: CASSFGSGYEQYF
CDR3 DNA: TGTGCCAGCAGCTTTGGCAGTGGTTACGAGCAGTACTTC